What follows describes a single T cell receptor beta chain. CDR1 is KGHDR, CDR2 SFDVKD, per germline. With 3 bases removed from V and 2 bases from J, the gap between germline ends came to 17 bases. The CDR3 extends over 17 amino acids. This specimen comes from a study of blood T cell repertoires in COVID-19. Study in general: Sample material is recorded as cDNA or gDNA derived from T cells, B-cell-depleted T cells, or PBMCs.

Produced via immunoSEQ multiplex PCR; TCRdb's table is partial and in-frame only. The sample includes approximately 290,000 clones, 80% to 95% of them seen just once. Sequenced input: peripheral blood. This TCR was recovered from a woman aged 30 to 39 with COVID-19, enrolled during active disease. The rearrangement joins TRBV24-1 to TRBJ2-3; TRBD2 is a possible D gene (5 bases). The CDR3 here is CATSDPEGSGYTDTQYF. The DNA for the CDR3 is TGTGCCACCAGTGATCCTGAAGGAAGCGGATACACAGATACGCAGTATTTT.